Listed here are 32 T cell receptor beta chains from one sample, sequenced in a study of blood T cells in healthy people across ages. Together with a sample-barcoded 5' primer, a J-beta primer mix was included in a second PCR lasting about 6 to 11 cycles. TCRdb called the 5' RACE reads again in MiXCR, with one record for every CDR3 protein. Among 1,300,000 or so distinct CDR3 sequences listed, around 59% were seen once. The sample taken for sequencing was blood. These receptor sequences come from a man younger than 35 in good health.

The chain combines TRBV12-3 or TRBV12-4 with TRBJ1-1; TRBD1 agrees at 8 bases. The ends lost 5 bases at V and 5 bases at J; junction bases unmatched: 7. The CDR3 is made up of 14 amino acids. CDR3 region: CASSATGARTEAFF. The CDR3 region has the DNA TGTGCCAGCAGTGCGACAGGGGCGCGGACTGAAGCTTTCTTT.

The V call is TRBV20-1, the J call TRBJ2-1; unclear D gene. The CDR3 runs to 13 residues. Germline V gives CDR1 DFQATT, CDR2 SNEGSKA (reference sequence). CDR3 nucleotides: TGCACCCCCTACGCGTTGATCTACAATGAGCAGTTCTTC. Translating it yields CTPYALIYNEQFF.

This clonotype was counted a few times. V is TRBV20-1 and J is TRBJ1-2; unclear D gene. Germline CDR1 reads DFQATT; CDR2 reads SNEGSKA (reference sequence). The CDR3 has 12 amino acids. Trimming left V 3 bases short and J 2 bases short, with 7 bases between. This CDR3 is CSASHSNYGYTF. CDR3 in DNA: TGCAGTGCTAGCCATTCCAACTATGGCTACACCTTC.

The chain recombines TRBV27 with TRBJ1-4; 9 bases are a match to TRBD1. Trimming took 0 bases from V and 7 from J; bases not matched to a gene: 3. Germline CDR1 reads MNHEY; CDR2 reads SMNVEV (reference sequence). This CDR3 has 15 residues. The CDR3 reads CASSLSGDRVEKLFF. Written as DNA, the CDR3 is TGTGCCAGCAGTTTATCCGGGGACAGGGTTGAAAAACTGTTTTTT.

The V gene is TRBV7-2, the J gene TRBJ2-3, with D unclear. Between the trimmed V and J ends, which lost 4 bases and 6 bases, there was a span of 14 bases. Germline loops: CDR1 SGHTA, CDR2 FQGNSA. The CDR3 is 14 residues long. The CDR3 here is CASSWLGPTDTQYF. The CDR3 bases are TGTGCCAGCAGCTGGTTAGGCCCGACCGATACGCAGTATTTT.

There are a few counts of this clonotype. The chain uses TRBV29-1 and TRBJ2-2; 15 nucleotides align to TRBD2. Unmatched junction bases numbered 9, after V lost 4 bases and J lost 6 bases. CDR3 length equals 17 residues. Germline CDR1 SQVTM, CDR2 ANQGSEA. Here the CDR3 reads CSVALGTSGRFAGELFF. The CDR3 DNA follows: TGCAGCGTTGCACTCGGGACTAGCGGGAGGTTCGCCGGGGAGCTGTTTTTT.

The J gene is TRBJ2-2, the V gene TRBV15, with a possible D match to TRBD1 (5 bases). The germline V gene has CDR1 LNHNV and CDR2 YYDKDF (reference sequence). V lost 2 bases, J lost 2 bases, and 9 bases lay in between. The CDR3 spans 15 residues. The CDR3 here is CATSRLTENTGELFF. The CDR3 DNA follows: TGTGCCACCAGCAGATTGACAGAAAACACCGGGGAGCTGTTTTTT.

The J gene is TRBJ1-5, the V gene TRBV12-3 or TRBV12-4; D is uncertain. Deletions cut 3 bases from V and 3 bases from J, with 15 bases between. CDR3 length equals 16 residues. Here the CDR3 reads CASSFVRNGDNQPQHF. The CDR3 DNA reads as TGTGCCAGCAGTTTTGTGCGGAACGGGGACAATCAGCCCCAGCATTTT.

The V call is TRBV24-1, the J call TRBJ2-5; 7 positions agree with TRBD2. The ends lost 0 bases at V and 2 bases at J; junction bases unmatched: 2. The germline gives CDR1 KGHDR, CDR2 SFDVKD. There are 15 residues in the CDR3. The CDR3 region is CATSDLRGEQETQYF. CDR3 sequence (DNA): TGTGCCACCAGTGATTTGCGGGGGGAGCAAGAGACCCAGTACTTC.

The chain links TRBV11-2 to TRBJ2-1, with a possible D match to TRBD2 (5 bases). Germline values: CDR1 SGHAT, CDR2 FQNNGV. V was pared by 1 base and J by 9 bases, with 10 bases between. The CDR3 contains 13 residues. CDR3 bases: TGTGCCAGCAGCTTAGCTTATAGCGTTGAGCAGTTCTTC. Translated: CASSLAYSVEQFF.

The chain has TRBV7-8 and TRBJ2-1, with 8 nucleotides matching TRBD1. V shed 5 bases, J shed 3 bases, and the junction held 6 bases outside the gene matches. This CDR3 has 15 amino acids. Germline loops: CDR1 SGHVS, CDR2 FQNEAQ. The CDR3 protein is CASSATGTGYNEQFF. The CDR3 DNA reads TGTGCCAGCAGCGCCACCGGGACAGGCTACAATGAGCAGTTCTTC.

This clonotype came up a few times. This CDR3 is CSFVRQGGGCEQFF. DNA for the CDR3: TGCAGCTTCGTTAGACAGGGGGGAGGGTGTGAGCAGTTCTTC. The chain employs TRBV29-1 and TRBJ2-1; 9 bases line up with TRBD1. The CDR3 spans 14 residues. CDR1 and CDR2 from the germline V gene are SQVTM and ANQGSEA. After removal of 8 bases from V and 9 bases from J, the junction contained 14 bases not matched to a gene.

The chain combines TRBV13 with TRBJ2-7, with D possibly being TRBD2 (5 bases). The germline CDR1 and CDR2 sequences are PRHDT and FYEKMQ (reference sequence). This CDR3 spans 14 amino acids. V was clipped by 6 bases and J by 6 bases, with 18 bases between them. The CDR3 sequence: CASRTRGDRREQYF. In DNA, the CDR3 is TGTGCCAGCAGAACACGGGGAGATCGACGCGAGCAGTACTTC.

The chain has TRBV6-1 and TRBJ2-6, with a weak D call TRBD1 (5 bases). Germline V gives CDR1 MNHNS, CDR2 SASEGT. The CDR3 is made up of 17 amino acids. Trimming removed 2 bases at V and 4 bases at J, with 15 bases between. CDR3 amino acids: CASSERGGQPGANVLTF. DNA for the CDR3: TGTGCCAGCAGTGAAAGGGGCGGCCAACCCGGGGCCAACGTCCTGACTTTC.

The V and J genes are TRBV7-9 and TRBJ2-3; D not resolved. CDR1 SEHNR and CDR2 FQNEAQ come from the germline V gene (reference sequence). The CDR3 has 15 amino acids. V was trimmed by 3 bases and J by 5 bases, leaving 15 bases between them. As DNA, the CDR3 is TGTGCCAGCAGCTTTTACGTAGGAGCCGGAGATACGCAGTATTTT. Its protein is CASSFYVGAGDTQYF.

As concerns this clonotype: A much larger clone is a single base away; this may be a read error. This chain links TRBV6-6 with TRBJ2-3, with 10 bases matching TRBD2. The CDR3 length is 16 residues. Losses at the gene ends were 5 bases for V and 6 bases for J; bases not matched to a gene: 11. The germline V gene encodes CDR1 MNHNY and CDR2 SVGAGI (reference sequence). The CDR3 spells CASSGGLARPGDTQYF. CDR3 nucleotide sequence: TGTGCCAGCAGTGGGGGACTAGCGAGGCCGGGTGATACGCAGTATTTT.

This chain connects TRBV29-1 to TRBJ2-7, with no clear D. The germline V and J ends were trimmed by 7 bases and 4 bases, with 17 bases remaining between them. There are 13 residues in the CDR3. Germline V gives CDR1 SQVTM, CDR2 ANQGSEA. This CDR3 is CSGLIGPAYEQYF. For the CDR3, the DNA is TGCAGCGGACTGATCGGGCCGGCGTACGAGCAGTACTTC.

The genes are TRBV18 and TRBJ2-5, with a possible D match to TRBD1 (6 bases). The V gene's germline CDR1 is KGHSH and CDR2 LQKENI. This CDR3 contains 13 residues. The ends were cut back, 3 bases at V and 5 bases at J, with 10 bases in the middle. The CDR3 sequence is CASSPGASETQYF. CDR3 nucleotide sequence: TGTGCCAGCTCACCGGGGGCCTCGGAGACCCAGTACTTC.

V and J are TRBV7-2 and TRBJ2-1; 10 nucleotides line up with TRBD2. The CDR3 has 11 residues. The V gene end was trimmed by 8 bases and the J gene end by 9 bases; junction bases not matched to a gene: 1. Looked up from germline, CDR1 is SGHTA and CDR2 is FQGNSA. In nucleotides, the CDR3 is TGTGCCAGCCTAGCGGGAGTTGAGCAGTTCTTC. Translating gives CASLAGVEQFF.

The chain carries TRBV7-2 and TRBJ2-7, with 9 nucleotides matching TRBD1. The length of the CDR3 is 15 residues. Trimming removed 0 bases from V and 6 bases from J; junction bases left unmatched: 6. Germline CDR1 reads SGHTA; CDR2 reads FQGNSA. DNA for the CDR3: TGTGCCAGCAGCTTAGCGGGGACAGGGCGCCTCGAGCAGTACTTC. Translated: CASSLAGTGRLEQYF. Drawing the rest from reference TRBV7-2 and TRBJ2-7, the complete variable domain is GAGVSQSPSNKVTEKGKDVELRCDPISGHTALYWYRQSLGQGLEFLIYFQGNSAPDKSGLPSDRFSAERTGGSVSTLTIQRTQQEDSAVYLCASSLAGTGRLEQYFGPGTRLTVT.

This clonotype was seen at least ten times. The genes are TRBV6-2 or TRBV6-3 and TRBJ2-1, with D possibly being TRBD2 (5 bases). Trimming pared 0 bases from V and 4 bases from J, leaving 16 bases between. Germline V gene sequence: CDR1 MNHEY, CDR2 SVGEGT. The CDR3 runs to 17 residues. The CDR3 reads CASSYSPLGGIYNEQFF. DNA for the CDR3: TGTGCCAGCAGTTACTCTCCACTAGGTGGGATTTACAATGAGCAGTTCTTC.

This clonotype was seen once. The chain couples TRBV12-3 or TRBV12-4 to TRBJ1-1, with 8 bases lining up with TRBD1. The V gene end was trimmed by 7 bases and the J gene end by 4 bases; junction bases not matched to a gene: 8. The CDR3 sequence is 14 residues long. CDR3 amino acids: CASKTPTGGTEAFF. The CDR3 DNA reads TGTGCCAGCAAAACCCCTACAGGGGGCACTGAAGCTTTCTTT.

CDR3 DNA: TGTGCCAGCAGCCAAGTAGTCGTGGGGGTCGGGGAGCTGTTTTTT. Amino acid sequence: CASSQVVVGVGELFF. The chain carries TRBV3-1 and TRBJ2-2; D is possibly TRBD1 or TRBD2 (5 bases each). Germline assignment: CDR1 LGHDT and CDR2 YNNKEL (reference sequence). Trimming left V 1 base short and J 7 bases short, with 13 bases between. The CDR3 has 15 amino acids.

The gene calls are TRBV21-1 and TRBJ1-5; TRBD1, the D gene given by the table, was not confirmed from the DNA. TRBV21-1 is a pseudogene. The CDR3 runs 15 residues. Written as DNA, the CDR3 is TGTGCCAGCAGCAAAATCCCGGGTCACAATCAGCCCCAGCATTTT. Encoded protein: CASSKIPGHNQPQHF.

A single count supports this clonotype. The rearrangement links TRBV5-1 to TRBJ1-1, with a possible D match to TRBD1 (5 bases). The V gene's germline CDR1 is SGHRS and CDR2 YFSETQ. This CDR3 is 12 amino acids long. With 6 bases removed from V and 7 bases from J, the gap between germline ends came to 13 bases. In nucleotides, the CDR3 is TGCGCCAGCAAAACTCTGAGGGGTGAAGCTTTCTTT. Its translation is CASKTLRGEAFF.

V and J are TRBV5-1 and TRBJ2-5, with TRBD2 matching 9 bases. There are 16 residues in the CDR3. The germline gives CDR1 SGHRS, CDR2 YFSETQ. J was trimmed by 5 bases and V by 0 bases; bases with no gene match: 8. The CDR3 coding sequence is TGCGCCAGCAGCTTGGCTAGCGGGGTGGTTTCGGAGACCCAGTACTTC. Encoded protein: CASSLASGVVSETQYF.

The rearrangement links TRBV11-2 to TRBJ2-1, with 11 bases identical to TRBD2. Germline-derived CDR1 and CDR2 are SGHAT and FQNNGV. Trimming took 4 bases from V and 4 from J; bases not matched to a gene: 9. The CDR3 is made up of 17 amino acids. CDR3 region: CASSYSAGTSGYNEQFF. DNA of the CDR3: TGTGCCAGCAGCTATAGTGCCGGGACTAGCGGTTACAATGAGCAGTTCTTC.

V and J are TRBV2 and TRBJ1-3; 7 nucleotides agree with TRBD1. Germline V gene data show CDR1 as SNHLY and CDR2 as FYNNEI. CDR3 length: 14 residues. Unmatched junction bases numbered 5, after V lost 7 bases and J lost 2 bases. In DNA form, the CDR3 reads TGTGCCAGCATCCCCGACAGGGCTGGAAACACCATATATTTT. It codes for CASIPDRAGNTIYF. Supplemented by reference TRBV2 and TRBJ1-3, the full variable domain reads EPEVTQTPSHQVTQMGQEVILRCVPISNHLYFYWYRQILGQKVEFLVSFYNNEISEKSEIFDDQFSVERPDGSNFTLKIRSTKLEDSAMYFCASIPDRAGNTIYFGEGSWLTVV.

The chain links TRBV7-2 to TRBJ2-5; the match to TRBD1 covers 10 bases. CDR3 size: 12 residues. Germline-derived CDR1 and CDR2 are SGHTA and FQGNSA. With 0 bases clipped from V and 11 bases from J, the junction kept 0 bases outside the gene matches. CDR3: CASSLAGQGQYF. The CDR3 DNA sequence: TGTGCCAGCAGCTTAGCGGGACAGGGGCAGTACTTC. Full variable domain (missing parts from reference TRBV7-2 and TRBJ2-5): GAGVSQSPSNKVTEKGKDVELRCDPISGHTALYWYRQSLGQGLEFLIYFQGNSAPDKSGLPSDRFSAERTGGSVSTLTIQRTQQEDSAVYLCASSLAGQGQYFGPGTRLLVL.

This sequence joins TRBV4-1 and TRBJ2-7; 12 bases map to TRBD2. The V and J ends lost 2 bases and 5 bases, in that order; junction bases with no gene match: 1. The length of the CDR3 is 14 residues. Germline V gene lookup returns CDR1 MGHRA and CDR2 YSYEKL. CDR3 amino acids: CASSQRTSGDEQYF. The CDR3 DNA reads as TGCGCCAGCAGCCAAAGGACTAGCGGGGACGAGCAGTACTTC.

The chain employs TRBV20-1 and TRBJ2-3; 8 nucleotides agree with TRBD1. Germline V gene sequence: CDR1 DFQATT, CDR2 SNEGSKA (reference sequence). J was trimmed by 0 bases and V by 4 bases; bases with no gene match: 9. The length of the CDR3 is 16 residues. CDR3 nucleotides: TGCAGTGCTATGCAAGAGACAGGGGTGAGCACAGATACGCAGTATTTT. Encoded protein: CSAMQETGVSTDTQYF.

V and J are TRBV10-3 and TRBJ2-3, with D possibly matching TRBD2 (5 bases). CDR1 ENHRY and CDR2 SYGVKD come from the germline V gene. Between the trimmed V and J ends, which lost 2 bases and 4 bases, there was a span of 13 bases. CDR3 length: 15 amino acids. The CDR3 DNA follows: TGTGCCATCAGTGAGGAACTAGTTCGCGCAGATACGCAGTATTTT. Translation: CAISEELVRADTQYF.